This T cell receptor (beta chain) was documented in a study of T-cell memory formation after mild COVID-19. Points from the study as a whole: SARS-CoV-2 specificity of second-wave clones peaking day 37 was unconfirmed. CD4/CD8 balance held among clones contracting day 15 to 85, and later expanders leaned CD4+.

After 5'RACE with constant-segment primers, TCR alpha and TCR beta cDNA libraries carrying sample barcodes and UMIs were obtained. In TCRdb, the 5' RACE reads were re-called with MiXCR into one record per CDR3 protein. The sample has approximately 150,000 distinct CDR3 sequences; approximately 14% are singletons. The germline gives CDR1 LNHDA, CDR2 SQIVND (reference sequence). The CDR3 has 14 amino acids. Between the trimmed V and J ends, which lost 8 bases and 4 bases, there was a span of 17 bases. Regarding this clonotype: Its cognate antigen is unknown.

The receptor was derived from an adult woman who had mild COVID-19 (a few samples of this study predate the infection). Cell type and time point are not known. The chain carries TRBV19 and TRBJ1-2; D perhaps matches TRBD1 (6 bases). Sequenced material: PBMCs or a T cell subset sorted from them (not recorded which). CDR3 in DNA: TGTGCCAGTGGAGAGACAGGCACTACCTATGGCTACACCTTC. Translated: CASGETGTTYGYTF.